Listed here is a single T cell receptor beta chain. Its antigen remains unidentified. No quality values exist for individual bases; no much larger clone is one base distant. This specimen belongs to a study of T cell changes during pregnancy in multiple sclerosis (dated by TCRdb to between 2017 and 2020). General notes on the study: The study looked at changes in the T cell repertoire across pregnancy in women with multiple sclerosis.

Libraries came from the immunoSEQ multiplex PCR assay. TCRdb provides this immuneACCESS table in a form limited to in-frame rearrangements. Some clones are lacking; in checked studies, under half of them reflect an unresolved V gene, and why the rest are absent is not known. The sample has 77,000 or so clones on record, over 85% of them singletons. Of the sample, around 0.75% falls within the top ten clones. The receptor was derived from a female donor in good health, enrolled as a control in a pregnancy study. Sample: peripheral blood, taken in the second trimester of pregnancy.

The nucleotides read TGTGCCAGTAGTCCGGACAGGATCTGGGAGACCCAGTACTTC. Translated, it gives CASSPDRIWETQYF. Recombination linked TRBV19 to TRBJ2-5, with TRBD1 matching 7 junction bases. CDR1 and CDR2, looked up from the germline V gene (reference sequence), are LNHDA and SQIVND. Trimming leaves V shorter by 5 bases and J shorter by 5 bases, with the junction holding 8 bases beyond the gene matches. The CDR3 has 14 amino acids, counting the end cysteine and phenylalanine. Only the CDR3 region is kept as DNA, spanning 42 bases read in frame from base 1.